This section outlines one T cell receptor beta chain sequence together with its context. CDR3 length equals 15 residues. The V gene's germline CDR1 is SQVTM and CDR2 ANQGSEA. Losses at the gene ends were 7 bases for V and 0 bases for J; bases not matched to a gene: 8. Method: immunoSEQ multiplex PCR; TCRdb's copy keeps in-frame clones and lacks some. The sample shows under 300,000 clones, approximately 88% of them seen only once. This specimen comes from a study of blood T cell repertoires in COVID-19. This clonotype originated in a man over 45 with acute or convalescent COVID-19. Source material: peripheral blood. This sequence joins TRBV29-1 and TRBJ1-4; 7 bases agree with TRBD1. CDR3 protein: CSARQGGSTNEKLFF. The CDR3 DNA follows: TGCAGCGCTAGACAGGGAGGTTCAACTAATGAAAAACTGTTTTTT.